A single sample is the source of the 14 T cell receptor beta chains below, sequenced in a study of a mutant IDH1 vaccine in newly diagnosed glioma. TCRdb keeps only in-frame clones here, not all; method: immunoSEQ multiplex PCR. This table has about 68,000 clones, 60% to 85% appearing once. Time point defined: baseline, week 1 (first vaccination visit). Noted treatment: pre-vaccination baseline after standard-of-care therapy. The sequencing used PBMCs, collected from a glioma patient treated with radiotherapy, temozolomide or both. Every receptor here comes from a man aged 50-59 years with glioma.

The chain uses TRBV27 and TRBJ2-7; 9 bases align to TRBD1. Germline trimming cut 0 bases from V and 4 bases from J; bases unmatched to any gene: 13. Germline lookup yields CDR1 MNHEY and CDR2 SMNVEV (reference sequence). The length of the CDR3 is 18 residues. The CDR3 is CASSLSPEARTGEYEQYF. Here the CDR3 DNA reads TGTGCCAGCAGTTTATCCCCCGAGGCCCGGACAGGGGAATACGAGCAGTACTTC.

The chain couples TRBV9 to TRBJ2-6; D not certain. Looked up from germline, CDR1 is SGDLS and CDR2 is YYNGEE. Trimming took off 4 bases at V and 3 bases at J, with 8 bases between the two ends. This CDR3 contains 14 residues. The CDR3 nucleotides read TGTGCCAGCAGCCCTAGAGTTGGGGCCAACGTCCTGACTTTC. Protein: CASSPRVGANVLTF.

About this clone: One end of the junction fails to match germline, which may point to a read error. The chain combines TRBV5-8 with TRBJ2-6; 10 nucleotides agree with TRBD1. Germline V gene lookup returns CDR1 SGHTS and CDR2 YDEGEE. This CDR3 has 11 residues. Written as DNA, the CDR3 is TGTGCCAGCAGAGCCGGGGACAGGGGTCTTTTC. As protein: CASRAGDRGLF. Filled out from reference TRBV5-8 and TRBJ2-6, the complete variable domain reads EAGVTQSPTHLIKTRGQQATLRCSPISGHTSVYWYQQALGLGLQFLLWYDEGEERNRGNFPPRFSGRQFPNYSSELNVNALELEDSALYLCASRAGDRGLFGAGSRLTVL.

This rearrangement joins TRBV7-9 to TRBJ2-2, with D maybe TRBD1 (6 bases). Germline V CDR1 and CDR2: SEHNR, FQNEAQ (reference sequence). The V end was cut by 6 bases, the J end by 4 bases, with 18 bases between. The CDR3 runs 16 residues. The CDR3 loop is CASSQDPGAGTGELFF. The CDR3 bases are TGTGCCAGCAGTCAAGATCCAGGGGCGGGCACCGGGGAGCTGTTTTTT.

This clone has more than one count but fewer than ten. The chain uses TRBV6-6 and TRBJ1-1, with D possibly TRBD1 on 5 matching bases. CDR3 size: 13 residues. V was pared by 2 bases and J by 1 base, with 5 bases between. CDR1 MNHNY and CDR2 SVGAGI come from the germline V gene (reference sequence). DNA for the CDR3: TGTGCCAGCAGTTACGACAGGAACACTGAAGCTTTCTTT. Translation: CASSYDRNTEAFF.

In its sample, this clone was seen once. This chain links TRBV23-1 with TRBJ1-2; D is unresolved. TRBV23-1 qualifies as an ORF whose function is uncertain. V lost 11 bases and J 4 bases, leaving 17 bases between the germline ends. The CDR3 loop spans 13 amino acids. The CDR3 protein is CAPRAEGGYGYTF. The CDR3 DNA reads TGCGCCCCTAGGGCCGAGGGCGGCTATGGCTACACCTTC.

The chain combines TRBV7-9 with TRBJ2-1; D call uncertain. Germline CDR1 reads SEHNR; CDR2 reads FQNEAQ (reference sequence). The V and J ends lost 2 bases and 5 bases respectively, with 10 bases between them. This CDR3 is 14 amino acids long. The CDR3, as DNA: TGTGCCAGCAGCTTATCCGGCCTGGACAATGAGCAGTTCTTC. Protein: CASSLSGLDNEQFF.

V and J are TRBV19 and TRBJ2-5; D is possibly TRBD2 (6 bases). V was shortened by 3 bases and J by 5 bases, with 19 bases between the two germline ends. Germline V gene lookup returns CDR1 LNHDA and CDR2 SQIVND (reference sequence). CDR3 length: 16 residues. The DNA of the CDR3 is TGTGCCAGTAGTATTCAACGCAGGGTGAGCGGGGAGACCCAGTACTTC. Translating it yields CASSIQRRVSGETQYF.

The chain joins TRBV5-1 to TRBJ2-3; D is unresolved. Per the germline V gene, CDR1 is SGHRS and CDR2 is YFSETQ. The CDR3 length is 14 residues. V lost 0 bases and J 3 bases, leaving 8 bases between the germline ends. CDR3 sequence (DNA): TGCGCCAGCAGCTTGGCTGGGTTAACAGATACGCAGTATTTT. This encodes CASSLAGLTDTQYF.

This clone was picked up one time. The chain has TRBV6-6 and TRBJ2-7; 9 bases are a match to TRBD1. CDR3 length equals 14 residues. Looked up from germline, CDR1 is MNHNY and CDR2 is SVGAGI (reference sequence). The J segment lost 4 bases and the V segment lost 2 bases, leaving 3 bases of the junction unmatched. The CDR3 coding sequence is TGTGCCAGCAGTTACCGGGACAGGGTATACGAGCAGTACTTC. It yields the protein CASSYRDRVYEQYF.

The rearrangement links TRBV30 to TRBJ1-2; 7 bases line up with TRBD1. V lost 4 bases to trimming and J lost 7 bases; unmatched junction nucleotides: 12. Germline V CDR1 and CDR2: GTSNPN, SVGIG (reference sequence). This CDR3 contains 14 residues. This CDR3 reads CAWNLQGPAGGYTF. The CDR3 DNA follows: TGTGCCTGGAACTTACAGGGGCCCGCGGGTGGCTACACCTTC.

The rearrangement uses TRBV19 and TRBJ2-1; 11 positions agree with TRBD1. V gave up 5 bases and J gave up 2 bases; unmatched junction bases: 14. The CDR3 covers 19 residues. Per the germline V gene, CDR1 is LNHDA and CDR2 is SQIVND (reference sequence). The chain's CDR3 is CASSAKPGQGGRTYNEQFF. Here the CDR3 DNA reads TGTGCCAGTAGTGCCAAACCGGGACAGGGGGGGAGAACCTACAATGAGCAGTTCTTC.

V is TRBV7-2 and J is TRBJ2-3, with 15 positions matching TRBD2. Germline V lookup: CDR1 SGHTA, CDR2 FQGNSA. The CDR3 consists of 15 residues. The trim removed 5 bases at V and 11 bases at J, leaving 8 bases unmatched. CDR3 DNA: TGTGCCAGCAGCCCCGGACTAGCGGGGGGGAGGGGGCAGTATTTT. It translates to CASSPGLAGGRGQYF. Drawing the rest from reference TRBV7-2 and TRBJ2-3, the complete variable domain is GAGVSQSPSNKVTEKGKDVELRCDPISGHTALYWYRQSLGQGLEFLIYFQGNSAPDKSGLPSDRFSAERTGGSVSTLTIQRTQQEDSAVYLCASSPGLAGGRGQYFGPGTRLTVL.

V and J are TRBV29-1 and TRBJ1-2; D might be TRBD1 (6 bases). CDR1 is SQVTM, CDR2 ANQGSEA, per germline. The V and J ends lost 5 bases and 6 bases respectively, with 19 bases between them. The CDR3 has 14 amino acids. The CDR3 loop is CSVPSPGQHHGYTF. The CDR3 nucleotides read TGCAGCGTTCCTAGCCCCGGACAGCACCATGGCTACACCTTC.